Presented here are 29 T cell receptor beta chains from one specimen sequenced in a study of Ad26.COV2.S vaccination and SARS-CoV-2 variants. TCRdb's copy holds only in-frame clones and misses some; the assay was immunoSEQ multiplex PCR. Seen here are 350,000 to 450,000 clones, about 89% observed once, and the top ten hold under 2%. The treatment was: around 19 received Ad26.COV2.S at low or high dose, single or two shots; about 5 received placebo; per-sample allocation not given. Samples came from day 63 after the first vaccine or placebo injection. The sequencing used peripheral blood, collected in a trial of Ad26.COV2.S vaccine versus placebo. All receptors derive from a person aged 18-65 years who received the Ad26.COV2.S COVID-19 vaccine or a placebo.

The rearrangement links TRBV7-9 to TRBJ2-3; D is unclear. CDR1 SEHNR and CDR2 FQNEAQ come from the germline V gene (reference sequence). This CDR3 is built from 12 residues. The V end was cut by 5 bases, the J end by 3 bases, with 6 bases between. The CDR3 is CASSPGTDTQYF. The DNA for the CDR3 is TGTGCCAGCAGCCCAGGAACAGATACGCAGTATTTT.

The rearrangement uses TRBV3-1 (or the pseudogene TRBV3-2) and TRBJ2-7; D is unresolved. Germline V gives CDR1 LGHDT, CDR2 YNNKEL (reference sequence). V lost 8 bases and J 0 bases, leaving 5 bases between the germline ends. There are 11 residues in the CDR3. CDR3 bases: TGTGCCAGCGGGCGCTCCTACGAGCAGTACTTC. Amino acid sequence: CASGRSYEQYF.

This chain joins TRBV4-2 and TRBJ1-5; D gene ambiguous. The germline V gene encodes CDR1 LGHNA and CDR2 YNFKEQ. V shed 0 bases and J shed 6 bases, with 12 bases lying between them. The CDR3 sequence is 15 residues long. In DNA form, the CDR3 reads TGTGCCAGCAGCCAAGAGGCGGCGGGCATTCAGCCCCAGCATTTT. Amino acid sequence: CASSQEAAGIQPQHF.

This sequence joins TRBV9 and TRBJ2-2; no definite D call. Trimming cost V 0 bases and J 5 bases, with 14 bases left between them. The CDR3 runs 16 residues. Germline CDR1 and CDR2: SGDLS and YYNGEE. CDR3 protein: CASSVGGRVKTGELFF. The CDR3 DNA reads TGTGCCAGCAGCGTAGGTGGAAGGGTTAAAACCGGGGAGCTGTTTTTT.

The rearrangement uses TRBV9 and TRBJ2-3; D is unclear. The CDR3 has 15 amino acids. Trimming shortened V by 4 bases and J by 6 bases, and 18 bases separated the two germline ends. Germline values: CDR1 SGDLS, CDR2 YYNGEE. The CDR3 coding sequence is TGTGCCAGCAGCCCACGATTTGGGATTGGGGATACGCAGTATTTT. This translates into CASSPRFGIGDTQYF.

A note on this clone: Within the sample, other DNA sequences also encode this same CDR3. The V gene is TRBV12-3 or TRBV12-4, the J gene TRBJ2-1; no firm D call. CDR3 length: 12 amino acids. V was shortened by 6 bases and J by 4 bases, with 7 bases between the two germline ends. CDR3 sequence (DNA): TGTGCCAGCAGCCTGCCTTACAATGAGCAGTTCTTC. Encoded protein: CASSLPYNEQFF.

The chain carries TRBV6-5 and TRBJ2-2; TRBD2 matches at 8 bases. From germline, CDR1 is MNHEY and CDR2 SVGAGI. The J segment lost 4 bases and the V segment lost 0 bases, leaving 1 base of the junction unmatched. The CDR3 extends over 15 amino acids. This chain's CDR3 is CASSYSLAGTGELFF. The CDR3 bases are TGTGCCAGCAGTTACTCCCTAGCGGGCACCGGGGAGCTGTTTTTT.

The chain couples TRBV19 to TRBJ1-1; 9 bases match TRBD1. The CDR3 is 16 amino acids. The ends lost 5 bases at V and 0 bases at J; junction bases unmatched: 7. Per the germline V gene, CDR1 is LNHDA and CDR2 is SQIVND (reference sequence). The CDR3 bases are TGTGCCAGTAGTTTACAGGGGGCGAGGATGAACACTGAAGCTTTCTTT. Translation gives CASSLQGARMNTEAFF. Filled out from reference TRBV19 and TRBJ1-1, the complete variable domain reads DGGITQSPKYLFRKEGQNVTLSCEQNLNHDAMYWYRQDPGQGLRLIYYSQIVNDFQKGDIAEGYSVSREKKESFPLTVTSAQKNPTAFYLCASSLQGARMNTEAFFGQGTRLTVV.

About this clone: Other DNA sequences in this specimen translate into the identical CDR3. The CDR3 DNA is TGCAGCGTTGAAGATCGAGGTCGCTACGAGCAGTACTTC. Translated: CSVEDRGRYEQYF. The V gene is TRBV29-1, the J gene TRBJ2-7; no reliable D call. The CDR3 has 13 amino acids. Germline CDR1 and CDR2: SQVTM and ANQGSEA. V lost 0 bases to trimming and J lost 3 bases, with 9 bases between them.

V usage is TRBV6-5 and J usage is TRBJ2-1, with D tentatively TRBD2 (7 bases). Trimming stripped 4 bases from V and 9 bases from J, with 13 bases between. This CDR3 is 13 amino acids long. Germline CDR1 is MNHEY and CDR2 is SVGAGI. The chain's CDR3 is CASSSRGAGEQFF. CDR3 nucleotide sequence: TGTGCCAGCAGTTCTCGGGGGGCGGGTGAGCAGTTCTTC.

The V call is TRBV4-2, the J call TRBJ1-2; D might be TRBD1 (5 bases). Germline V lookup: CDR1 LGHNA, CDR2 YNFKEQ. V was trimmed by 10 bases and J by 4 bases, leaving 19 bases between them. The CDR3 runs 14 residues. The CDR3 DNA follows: TGTGCCACCTCACAGGAGTTGGCCACCTATGGCTACACCTTC. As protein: CATSQELATYGYTF.

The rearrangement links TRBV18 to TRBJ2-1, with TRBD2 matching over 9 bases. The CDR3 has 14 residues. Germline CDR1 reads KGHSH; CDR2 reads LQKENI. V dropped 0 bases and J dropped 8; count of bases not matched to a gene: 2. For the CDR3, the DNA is TGTGCCAGCTCACCACCGGCGGGAGGGTATGAGCAGTTCTTC. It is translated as CASSPPAGGYEQFF.

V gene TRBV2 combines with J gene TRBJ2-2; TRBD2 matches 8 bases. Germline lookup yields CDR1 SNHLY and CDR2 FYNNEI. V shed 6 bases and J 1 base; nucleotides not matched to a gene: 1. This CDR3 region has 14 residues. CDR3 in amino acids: CASSLAGNTGELFF. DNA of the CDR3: TGTGCCAGCAGCCTAGCGGGGAACACCGGGGAGCTGTTTTTT.

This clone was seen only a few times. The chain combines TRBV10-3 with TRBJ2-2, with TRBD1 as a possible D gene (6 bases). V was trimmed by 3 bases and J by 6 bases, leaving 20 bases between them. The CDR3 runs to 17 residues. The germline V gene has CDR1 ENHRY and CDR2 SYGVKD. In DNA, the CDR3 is TGTGCCATCAGTGACAGGGCTTCCAGGGGAGAGGCCGGGGAGCTGTTTTTT. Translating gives CAISDRASRGEAGELFF.

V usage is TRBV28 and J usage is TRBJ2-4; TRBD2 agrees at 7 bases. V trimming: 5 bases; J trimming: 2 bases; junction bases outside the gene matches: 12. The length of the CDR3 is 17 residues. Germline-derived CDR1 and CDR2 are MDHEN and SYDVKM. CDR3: CASSLYMGEGPKNIQYF. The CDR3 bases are TGTGCCAGCAGTCTCTATATGGGGGAGGGCCCCAAAAACATTCAGTACTTC.

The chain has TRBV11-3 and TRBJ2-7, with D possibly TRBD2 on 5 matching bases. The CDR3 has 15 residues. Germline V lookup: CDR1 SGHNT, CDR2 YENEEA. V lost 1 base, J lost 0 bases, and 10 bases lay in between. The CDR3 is CASSLGGPSSYEQYF. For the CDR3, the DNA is TGTGCCAGCAGCTTAGGAGGGCCCAGCTCCTACGAGCAGTACTTC.

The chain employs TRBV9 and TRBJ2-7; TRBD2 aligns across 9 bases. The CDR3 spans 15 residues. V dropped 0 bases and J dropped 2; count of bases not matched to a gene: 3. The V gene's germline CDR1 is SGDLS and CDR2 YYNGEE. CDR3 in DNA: TGTGCCAGCAGCGTAGGAGCGGGAGGTGCCTACGAGCAGTACTTC. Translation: CASSVGAGGAYEQYF.

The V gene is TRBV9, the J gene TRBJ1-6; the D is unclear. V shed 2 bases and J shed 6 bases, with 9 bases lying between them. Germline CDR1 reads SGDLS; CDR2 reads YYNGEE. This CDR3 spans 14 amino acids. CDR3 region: CASSVGEINSPLHF. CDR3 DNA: TGTGCCAGCAGCGTCGGGGAGATTAATTCACCCCTCCACTTT. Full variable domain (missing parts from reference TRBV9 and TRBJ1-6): DSGVTQTPKHLITATGQRVTLRCSPRSGDLSVYWYQQSLDQGLQFLIQYYNGEERAKGNILERFSAQQFPDLHSELNLSSLELGDSALYFCASSVGEINSPLHFGNGTRLTVT.

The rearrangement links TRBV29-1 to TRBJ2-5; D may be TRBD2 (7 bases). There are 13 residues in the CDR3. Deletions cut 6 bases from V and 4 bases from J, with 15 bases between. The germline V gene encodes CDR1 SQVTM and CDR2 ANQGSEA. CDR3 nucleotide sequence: TGCAGCGTCGAAAAGGGAGGGGGAGAGACCCAGTACTTC. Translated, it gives CSVEKGGGETQYF.

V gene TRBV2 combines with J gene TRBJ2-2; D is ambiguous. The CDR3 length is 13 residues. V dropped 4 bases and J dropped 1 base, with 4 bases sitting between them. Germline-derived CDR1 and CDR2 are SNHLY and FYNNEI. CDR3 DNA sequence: TGTGCCAGCAGTGTGCTGAACACCGGGGAGCTGTTTTTT. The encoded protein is CASSVLNTGELFF.

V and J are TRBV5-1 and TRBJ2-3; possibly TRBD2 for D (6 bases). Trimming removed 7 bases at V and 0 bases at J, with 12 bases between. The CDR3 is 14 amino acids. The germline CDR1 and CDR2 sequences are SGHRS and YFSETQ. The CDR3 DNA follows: TGCGCCAGCTCCCAGGGAGGAAGCACAGATACGCAGTATTTT. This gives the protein CASSQGGSTDTQYF.

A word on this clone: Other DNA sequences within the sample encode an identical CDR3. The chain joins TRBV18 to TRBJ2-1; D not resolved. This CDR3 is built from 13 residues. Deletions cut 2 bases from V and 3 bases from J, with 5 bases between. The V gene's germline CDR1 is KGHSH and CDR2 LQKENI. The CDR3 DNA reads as TGTGCCAGCTCACCAGCTAGCTACAATGAGCAGTTCTTC. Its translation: CASSPASYNEQFF.

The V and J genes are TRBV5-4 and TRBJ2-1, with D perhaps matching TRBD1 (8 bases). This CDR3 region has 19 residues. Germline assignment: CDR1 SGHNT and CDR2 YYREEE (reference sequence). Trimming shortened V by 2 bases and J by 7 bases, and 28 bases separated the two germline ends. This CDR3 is CASSFGQGVVTSVGNEQFF. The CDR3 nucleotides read TGTGCCAGCAGCTTTGGACAGGGTGTTGTAACTAGCGTCGGGAATGAGCAGTTCTTC.

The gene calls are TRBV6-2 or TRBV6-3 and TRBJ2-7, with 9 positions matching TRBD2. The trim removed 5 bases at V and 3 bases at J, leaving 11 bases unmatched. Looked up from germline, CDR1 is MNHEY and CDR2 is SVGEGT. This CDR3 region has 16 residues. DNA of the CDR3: TGTGCCAGCAGTCCGGTACTGCGGGAGGGCCACTACGAGCAGTACTTC. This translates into CASSPVLREGHYEQYF.

The CDR3 spells CASRLRRQGNTGELFF. The CDR3 bases are TGTGCCAGCAGGCTCCGCCGACAGGGGAACACCGGGGAGCTGTTTTTT. The rearrangement uses TRBV28 and TRBJ2-2; 7 bases agree with TRBD1. The CDR3 contains 16 residues. Germline trimming cut 6 bases from V and 1 base from J; bases unmatched to any gene: 8. Germline V gene data show CDR1 as MDHEN and CDR2 as SYDVKM.

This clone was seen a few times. CDR3 coding DNA: TGTGCCAGCAGTTACCGTCTAAGAGGTGAAGCTTTCTTT. Encoded protein: CASSYRLRGEAFF. The rearrangement joins TRBV6-2 or TRBV6-3 to TRBJ1-1, with D unresolved. CDR3 length: 13 residues. V lost 2 bases and J lost 7, with 11 bases in between. CDR1 and CDR2 from the germline V gene are MNHEY and SVGEGT.

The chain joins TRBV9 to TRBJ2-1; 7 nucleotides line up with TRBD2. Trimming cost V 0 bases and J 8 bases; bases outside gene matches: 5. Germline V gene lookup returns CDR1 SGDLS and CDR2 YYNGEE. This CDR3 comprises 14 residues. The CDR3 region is CASSVAPLADEQFF. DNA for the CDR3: TGTGCCAGCAGCGTAGCCCCCCTAGCGGATGAGCAGTTCTTC.

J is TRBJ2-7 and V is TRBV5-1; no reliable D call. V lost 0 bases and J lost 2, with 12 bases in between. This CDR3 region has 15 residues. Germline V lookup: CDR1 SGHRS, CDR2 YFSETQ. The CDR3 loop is CASSLAGSSAYEQYF. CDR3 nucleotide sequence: TGCGCCAGCAGCTTGGCTGGCTCGTCGGCCTACGAGCAGTACTTC.

The CDR3 DNA reads TGTGCCAGCAGCAACACAGGGGGACAGCCTTTCTTT. It translates to CASSNTGGQPFF. V and J are TRBV5-4 and TRBJ1-1; the match to TRBD1 covers 8 bases. The CDR3 totals 12 residues. Trimming took 4 bases from V and 12 from J; bases not matched to a gene: 8. Looked up from germline, CDR1 is SGHNT and CDR2 is YYREEE (reference sequence).